The 14 T cell receptor beta chains presented below share a single source sample, sequenced in a study of OX40 agonist ivuxolimab in advanced cancers. The repertoire was sequenced with immunoSEQ multiplex PCR; TCRdb's copy has only in-frame clones and lacks some. The sample consists of under 25,000 clones, approximately 80% of them appearing once. Sequencing was performed on CD4+ or CD8+ T cells sorted from blood, taken in a trial of the OX40 agonist ivuxolimab. Source of these receptors: an adult with an advanced solid tumor such as melanoma, head and neck, liver or kidney cancer.

The chain has TRBV6-5 and TRBJ2-7; D remains ambiguous. This CDR3 contains 15 residues. V was pared by 1 base and J by 6 bases, with 16 bases between. Germline CDR1 and CDR2: MNHEY and SVGAGI. CDR3 DNA sequence: TGTGCCAGCAGTTACTGGGCCAACCCTTCACTCGAGCAGTACTTC. This translates into CASSYWANPSLEQYF.

The chain couples TRBV10-2 to TRBJ1-2; D not certain. V lost 8 bases, J lost 8 bases, and 18 bases lay in between. Per germline, CDR1 WSHSY and CDR2 SAAADI. This CDR3 spans 13 amino acids. For the CDR3, the DNA is TGCGCCAGCTCCGACCGCCCGTTCGGAGGCTACACCTTC. Translated, it gives CASSDRPFGGYTF.

The J gene is TRBJ1-2, the V gene TRBV9; weak D call: TRBD1 (6 bases). Germline V CDR1 and CDR2: SGDLS, YYNGEE. The ends were cut back, 4 bases at V and 8 bases at J, with 15 bases in the middle. The CDR3 covers 13 residues. The DNA of the CDR3 is TGTGCCAGCAGCCCCCAGGGGCGACGAGGCTACACCTTC. This gives the protein CASSPQGRRGYTF.

This chain joins TRBV7-9 and TRBJ2-5; D unclear. Germline V gives CDR1 SEHNR, CDR2 FQNEAQ (reference sequence). The CDR3 is 13 amino acids. V lost 4 bases to trimming and J lost 1 base, with 7 bases between them. Written as DNA, the CDR3 is TGTGCCAGCAGCTCCCAGATCCAAGAGACCCAGTACTTC. Translating gives CASSSQIQETQYF.

This clone was seen only a few times. CDR3: CASSLEPVYQPQHF. In DNA form, the CDR3 reads TGTGCCAGCAGTTTAGAGCCCGTTTATCAGCCCCAGCATTTT. The gene calls are TRBV28 and TRBJ1-5, with unresolved D. V shed 2 bases and J shed 5 bases, with 10 bases lying between them. CDR3 length equals 14 residues. CDR1 and CDR2 from the germline V gene are MDHEN and SYDVKM. The full variable domain, with the rest looked up from reference TRBV28 and TRBJ1-5, is DVKVTQSSRYLVKRTGEKVFLECVQDMDHENMFWYRQDPGLGLRLIYFSYDVKMKEKGDIPEGYSVSREKKERFSLILESASTNQTSMYLCASSLEPVYQPQHFGDGTRLSIL.

The chain uses TRBV5-1 and TRBJ2-1; tentatively, D is TRBD1 or TRBD2 (5 bases each). Germline CDR1 SGHRS, CDR2 YFSETQ. The CDR3 is 13 residues long. V dropped 2 bases and J dropped 6 bases, with 9 bases sitting between them. The CDR3 DNA reads TGCGCCAGCAGCTTAGGGACCATCAATGAGCAGTTCTTC. Translating gives CASSLGTINEQFF.

V and J are TRBV5-4 and TRBJ1-2; the match to TRBD1 covers 7 bases. V was clipped by 0 bases and J by 7 bases; unmatched bases: 9. The CDR3 consists of 15 residues. The germline gives CDR1 SGHNT, CDR2 YYREEE (reference sequence). CDR3 DNA: TGTGCCAGCAGCTTGGGGCAACAGGGGATTGGTGGCTACACCTTC. Protein: CASSLGQQGIGGYTF.

The chain uses TRBV10-3 and TRBJ2-4, with 12 nucleotides matching TRBD2. CDR3 length: 16 amino acids. V was pared by 2 bases and J by 12 bases, with 11 bases of the junction left unmatched. The germline gives CDR1 ENHRY, CDR2 SYGVKD. The CDR3 nucleotides are TGTGCCATCAGTGAGACTAGCGGGGGGCCAAGGGTTGATCAGTACTTC. Residues: CAISETSGGPRVDQYF.

Only one count was recorded for this clone. J is TRBJ2-2 and V is TRBV5-1, with TRBD1 matching 8 bases. Per the germline V gene, CDR1 is SGHRS and CDR2 is YFSETQ. The CDR3 runs to 15 residues. The V segment lost 2 bases and the J segment 4 bases; nucleotides outside the gene matches: 4. Here the CDR3 DNA reads TGCGCCAGCAGCTTTTCGGGACAGGTCACCGGGGAGCTGTTTTTT. Protein product: CASSFSGQVTGELFF.

The chain joins TRBV19 to TRBJ1-3; no definite D call. V was trimmed by 5 bases and J by 4 bases, leaving 15 bases between them. The CDR3 totals 15 residues. The germline V gene encodes CDR1 LNHDA and CDR2 SQIVND (reference sequence). The CDR3 loop reads CASSPGRSGGNTIYF. The CDR3 coding sequence is TGTGCCAGTAGTCCTGGACGATCGGGGGGAAACACCATATATTTT.

The CDR3 spells CASSFAGVSEKLFF. The CDR3 DNA reads TGTGCCAGCAGCTTCGCAGGGGTTAGCGAAAAACTGTTTTTT. This chain links TRBV5-5 with TRBJ1-4; D might be TRBD1 (6 bases). V lost 2 bases and J 8 bases, leaving 13 bases between the germline ends. The CDR3 consists of 14 residues. From germline, CDR1 is SGHKS and CDR2 YYEKEE (reference sequence).

The CDR3 reads CASRTGTGVYNEQFF. CDR3 in DNA: TGCGCCAGCAGAACCGGGACAGGGGTGTACAATGAGCAGTTCTTC. This chain joins TRBV5-1 and TRBJ2-1, with 10 positions matching TRBD1. V gave up 5 bases and J gave up 4 bases; unmatched junction bases: 6. The CDR3 is made up of 15 amino acids. Germline V gives CDR1 SGHRS, CDR2 YFSETQ.

V usage is TRBV5-1 and J usage is TRBJ1-4; D unresolved. CDR3 length: 15 amino acids. Germline CDR1 and CDR2: SGHRS and YFSETQ. Trimming left V 0 bases short and J 7 bases short, with 13 bases between. CDR3 in amino acids: CASSLVGRISEKLFF. The CDR3, as DNA: TGCGCCAGCAGCTTGGTTGGAAGAATCAGTGAAAAACTGTTTTTT.

In this sample, this clone turned up once. V gene TRBV7-9 combines with J gene TRBJ2-3; maybe TRBD2 (7 bases). Trimming shortened V by 10 bases and J by 2 bases, and 13 bases separated the two germline ends. This CDR3 has 13 residues. Germline CDR1 is SEHNR and CDR2 is FQNEAQ (reference sequence). CDR3: CATARGLTDTQYF. The CDR3 region has the DNA TGTGCCACCGCGCGGGGGCTCACAGATACGCAGTATTTT.